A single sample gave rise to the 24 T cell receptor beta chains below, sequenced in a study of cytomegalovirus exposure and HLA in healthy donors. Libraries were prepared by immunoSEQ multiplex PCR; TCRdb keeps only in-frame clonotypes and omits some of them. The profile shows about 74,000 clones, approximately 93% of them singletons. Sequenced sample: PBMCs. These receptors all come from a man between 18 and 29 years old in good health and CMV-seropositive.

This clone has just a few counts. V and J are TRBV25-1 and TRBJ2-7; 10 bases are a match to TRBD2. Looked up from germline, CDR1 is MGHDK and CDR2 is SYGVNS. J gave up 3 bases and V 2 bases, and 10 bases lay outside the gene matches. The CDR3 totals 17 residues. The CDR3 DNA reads TGTGCCAGCAGTGAAGGGCGTAAGGCTAGCGGGGGCTACGAGCAGTACTTC. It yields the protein CASSEGRKASGGYEQYF.

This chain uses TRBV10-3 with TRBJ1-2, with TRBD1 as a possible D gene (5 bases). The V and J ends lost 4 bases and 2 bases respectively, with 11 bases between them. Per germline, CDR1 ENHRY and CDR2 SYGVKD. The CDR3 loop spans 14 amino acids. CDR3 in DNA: TGTGCCATCAGTGTCGGTTCAGGGAACTATGGCTACACCTTC. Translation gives CAISVGSGNYGYTF.

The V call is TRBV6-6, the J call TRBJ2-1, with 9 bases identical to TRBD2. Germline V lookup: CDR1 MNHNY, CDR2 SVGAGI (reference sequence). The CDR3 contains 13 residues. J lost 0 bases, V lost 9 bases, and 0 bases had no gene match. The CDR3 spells CASSGSSYNEQFF. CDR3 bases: TGTGCCAGTAGCGGGAGCTCCTACAATGAGCAGTTCTTC.

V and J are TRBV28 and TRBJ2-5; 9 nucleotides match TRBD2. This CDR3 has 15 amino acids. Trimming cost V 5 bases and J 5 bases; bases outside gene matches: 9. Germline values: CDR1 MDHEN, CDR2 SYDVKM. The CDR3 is CASSPQAGGGETQYF. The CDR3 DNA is TGTGCCAGCAGTCCGCAAGCGGGGGGTGGCGAGACCCAGTACTTC.

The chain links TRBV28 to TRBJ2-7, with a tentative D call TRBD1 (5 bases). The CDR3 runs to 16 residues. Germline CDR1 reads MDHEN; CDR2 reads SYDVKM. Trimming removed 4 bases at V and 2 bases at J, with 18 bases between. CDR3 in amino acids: CASSSEPETVTYEQYF. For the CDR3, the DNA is TGTGCCAGCAGTTCCGAGCCGGAGACAGTCACCTACGAGCAGTACTTC.

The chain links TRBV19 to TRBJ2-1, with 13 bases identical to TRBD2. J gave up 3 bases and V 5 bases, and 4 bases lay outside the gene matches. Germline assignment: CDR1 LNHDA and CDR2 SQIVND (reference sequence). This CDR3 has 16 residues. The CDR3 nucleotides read TGTGCCAGTAGTCCGACTAGCGGGAGGATCTACAATGAGCAGTTCTTC. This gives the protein CASSPTSGRIYNEQFF.

CDR3 sequence (DNA): TGTGCCAGCAGCTCTCGACAGGGAGGCCAGCCCCAGCATTTT. Its protein is CASSSRQGGQPQHF. The chain has TRBV13 and TRBJ1-5; 7 bases align to TRBD1. Germline assignment: CDR1 PRHDT and CDR2 FYEKMQ (reference sequence). The CDR3 spans 14 residues. The V and J ends lost 4 bases and 7 bases, in that order; junction bases with no gene match: 7.

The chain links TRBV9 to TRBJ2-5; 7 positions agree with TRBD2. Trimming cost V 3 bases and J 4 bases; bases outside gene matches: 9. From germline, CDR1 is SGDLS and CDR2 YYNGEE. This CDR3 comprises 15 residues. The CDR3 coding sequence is TGTGCCAGCAGCGCGGAATGGACTAGTCGAGAGACCCAGTACTTC. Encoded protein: CASSAEWTSRETQYF.

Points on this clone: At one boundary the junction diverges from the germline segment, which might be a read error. The CDR3: CASTLAGGQETQYF. In nucleotides, the CDR3 is TGTGCCAGCACCTTAGCGGGAGGCCAAGAGACCCAGTACTTC. This chain links TRBV7-9 with TRBJ2-5; 10 bases line up with TRBD2. Germline loops: CDR1 SEHNR, CDR2 FQNEAQ (reference sequence). The CDR3 has 14 residues.

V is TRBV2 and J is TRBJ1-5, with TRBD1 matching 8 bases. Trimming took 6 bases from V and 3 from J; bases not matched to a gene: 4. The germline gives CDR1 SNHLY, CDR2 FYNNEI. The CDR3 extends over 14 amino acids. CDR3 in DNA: TGTGCCAGCAGCAGGGGGCGAGTCAATCAGCCCCAGCATTTT. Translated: CASSRGRVNQPQHF.

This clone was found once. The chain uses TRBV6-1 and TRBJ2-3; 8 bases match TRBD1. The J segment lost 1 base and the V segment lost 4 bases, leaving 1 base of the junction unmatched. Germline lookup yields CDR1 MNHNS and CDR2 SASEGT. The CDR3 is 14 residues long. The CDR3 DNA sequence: TGTGCCAGCAGTGTGGGACAGGGCACAGATACGCAGTATTTT. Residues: CASSVGQGTDTQYF.

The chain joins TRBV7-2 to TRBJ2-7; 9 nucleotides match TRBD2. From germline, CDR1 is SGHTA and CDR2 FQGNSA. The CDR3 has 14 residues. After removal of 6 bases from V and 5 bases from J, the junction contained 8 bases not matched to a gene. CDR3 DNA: TGTGCCAGCAGACCTTGGGGCGGGAGGGACGAGCAGTACTTC. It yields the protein CASRPWGGRDEQYF.

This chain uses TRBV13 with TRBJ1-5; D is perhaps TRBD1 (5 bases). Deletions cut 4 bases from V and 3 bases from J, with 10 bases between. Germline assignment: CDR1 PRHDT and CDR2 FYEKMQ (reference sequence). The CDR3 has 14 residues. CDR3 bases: TGTGCCAGCAGCTCCCGCGGGGCCAATCAGCCCCAGCATTTT. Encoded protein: CASSSRGANQPQHF.

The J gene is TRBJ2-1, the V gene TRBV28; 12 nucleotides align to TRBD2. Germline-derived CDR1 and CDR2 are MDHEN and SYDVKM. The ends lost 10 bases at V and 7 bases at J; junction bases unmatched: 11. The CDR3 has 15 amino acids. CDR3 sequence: CATHLLAGGPNEQFF. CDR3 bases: TGTGCCACCCACCTCCTAGCGGGAGGGCCGAATGAGCAGTTCTTC.

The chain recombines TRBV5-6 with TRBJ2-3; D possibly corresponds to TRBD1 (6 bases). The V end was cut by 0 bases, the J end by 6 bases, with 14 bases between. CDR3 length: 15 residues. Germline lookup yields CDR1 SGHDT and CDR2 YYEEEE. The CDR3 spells CASSLANRVGDTQYF. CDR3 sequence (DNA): TGTGCCAGCAGCTTGGCCAACAGGGTAGGCGATACGCAGTATTTT.

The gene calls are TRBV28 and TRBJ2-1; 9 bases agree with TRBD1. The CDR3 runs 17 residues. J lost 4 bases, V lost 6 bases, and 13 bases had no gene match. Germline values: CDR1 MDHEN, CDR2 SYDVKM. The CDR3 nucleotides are TGTGCCAGCAGGGGGGGACAGGGACGGTTCGGATACAATGAGCAGTTCTTC. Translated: CASRGGQGRFGYNEQFF.

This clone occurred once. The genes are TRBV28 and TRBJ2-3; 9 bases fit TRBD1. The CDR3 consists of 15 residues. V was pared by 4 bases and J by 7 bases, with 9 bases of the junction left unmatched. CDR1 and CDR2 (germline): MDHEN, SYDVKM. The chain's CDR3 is CASSSGTGQLHTQYF. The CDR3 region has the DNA TGTGCCAGCAGTTCCGGGACAGGGCAATTACATACGCAGTATTTT.

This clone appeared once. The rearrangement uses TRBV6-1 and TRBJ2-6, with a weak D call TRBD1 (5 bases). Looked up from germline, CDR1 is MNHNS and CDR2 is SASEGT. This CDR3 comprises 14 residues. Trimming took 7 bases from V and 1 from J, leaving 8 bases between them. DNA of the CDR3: TGTGCCAGCAAGGACATGTCTGGGGCCAACGTCCTGACTTTC. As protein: CASKDMSGANVLTF.

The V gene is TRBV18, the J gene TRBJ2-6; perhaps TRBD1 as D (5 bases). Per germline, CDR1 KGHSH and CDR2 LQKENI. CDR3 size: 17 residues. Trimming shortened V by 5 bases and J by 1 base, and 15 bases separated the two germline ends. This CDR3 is CASSALTDYSGANVLTF. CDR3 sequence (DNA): TGTGCCAGCTCAGCTTTGACAGATTATTCTGGGGCCAACGTCCTGACTTTC. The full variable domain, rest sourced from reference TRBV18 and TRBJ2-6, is NAGVMQNPRHLVRRRGQEARLRCSPMKGHSHVYWYRQLPEEGLKFMVYLQKENIIDESGMPKERFSAEFPKEGPSILRIQQVVRGDSAAYFCASSALTDYSGANVLTFGAGSRLTVL.

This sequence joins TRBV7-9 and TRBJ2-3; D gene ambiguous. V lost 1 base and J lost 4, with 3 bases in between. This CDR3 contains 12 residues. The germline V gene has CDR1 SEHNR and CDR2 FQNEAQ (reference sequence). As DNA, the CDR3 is TGTGCCAGCAGCTTAGGCGCAGATACGCAGTATTTT. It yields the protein CASSLGADTQYF. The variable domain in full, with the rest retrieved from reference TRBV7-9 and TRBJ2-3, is DTGVSQNPRHKITKRGQNVTFRCDPISEHNRLYWYRQTLGQGPEFLTYFQNEAQLEKSRLLSDRFSAERPKGSFSTLEIQRTEQGDSAMYLCASSLGADTQYFGPGTRLTVL.

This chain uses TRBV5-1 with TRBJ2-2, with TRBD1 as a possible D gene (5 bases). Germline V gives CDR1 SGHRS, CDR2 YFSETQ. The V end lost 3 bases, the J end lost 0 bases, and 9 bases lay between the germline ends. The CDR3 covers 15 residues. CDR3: CASSSRASNTGELFF. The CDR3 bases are TGCGCCAGCAGCTCCAGGGCCTCGAACACCGGGGAGCTGTTTTTT.

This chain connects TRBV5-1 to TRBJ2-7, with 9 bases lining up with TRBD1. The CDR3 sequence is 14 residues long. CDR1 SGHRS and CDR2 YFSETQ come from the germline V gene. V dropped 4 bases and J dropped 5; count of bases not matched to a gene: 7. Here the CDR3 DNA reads TGCGCCAGCAGCCCTGACAGGGGGGACAACGAGCAGTACTTC. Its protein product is CASSPDRGDNEQYF.

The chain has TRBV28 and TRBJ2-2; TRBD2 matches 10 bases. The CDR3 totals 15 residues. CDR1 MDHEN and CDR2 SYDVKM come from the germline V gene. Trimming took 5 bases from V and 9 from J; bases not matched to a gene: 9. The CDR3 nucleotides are TGTGCCAGCAGTAACTGGGCTAGCGGGAGACGGGAGCTGTTTTTT. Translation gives CASSNWASGRRELFF.

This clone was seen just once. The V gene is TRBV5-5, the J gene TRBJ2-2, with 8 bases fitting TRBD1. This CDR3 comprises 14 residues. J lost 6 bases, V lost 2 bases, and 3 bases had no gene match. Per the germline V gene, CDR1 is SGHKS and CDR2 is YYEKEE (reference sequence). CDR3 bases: TGTGCCAGCAGCTTTTCACAGGGGGCCGGGGAGCTGTTTTTT. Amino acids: CASSFSQGAGELFF.